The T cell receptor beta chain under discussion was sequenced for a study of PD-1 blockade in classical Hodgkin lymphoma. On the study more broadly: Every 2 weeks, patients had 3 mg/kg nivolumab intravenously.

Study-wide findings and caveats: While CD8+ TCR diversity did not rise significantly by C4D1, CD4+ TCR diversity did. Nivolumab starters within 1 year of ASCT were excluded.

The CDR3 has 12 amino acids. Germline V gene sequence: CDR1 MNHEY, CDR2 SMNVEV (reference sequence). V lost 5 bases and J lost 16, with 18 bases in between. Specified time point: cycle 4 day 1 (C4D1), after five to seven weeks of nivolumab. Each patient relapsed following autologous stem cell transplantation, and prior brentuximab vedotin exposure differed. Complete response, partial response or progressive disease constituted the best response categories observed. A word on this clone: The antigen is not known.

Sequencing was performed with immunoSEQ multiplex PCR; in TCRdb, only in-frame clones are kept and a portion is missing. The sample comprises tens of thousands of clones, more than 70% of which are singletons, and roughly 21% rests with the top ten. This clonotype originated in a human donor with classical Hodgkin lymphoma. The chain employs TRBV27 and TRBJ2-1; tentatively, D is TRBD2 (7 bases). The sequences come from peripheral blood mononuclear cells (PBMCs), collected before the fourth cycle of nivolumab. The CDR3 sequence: CASSLGGPRFFF. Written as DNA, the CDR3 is TGTGCCAGCAGTCTCGGGGGGCCCCGTTTCTTCTTC.